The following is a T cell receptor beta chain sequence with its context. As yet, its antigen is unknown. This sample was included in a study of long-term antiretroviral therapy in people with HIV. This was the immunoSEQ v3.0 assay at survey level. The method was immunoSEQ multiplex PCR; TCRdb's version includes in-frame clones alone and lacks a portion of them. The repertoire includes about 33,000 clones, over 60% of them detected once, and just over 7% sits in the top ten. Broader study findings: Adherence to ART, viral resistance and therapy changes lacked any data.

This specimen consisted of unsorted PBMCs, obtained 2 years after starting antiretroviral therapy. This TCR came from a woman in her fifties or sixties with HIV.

CDR3 coding DNA: TGTGCCAGCAGGGGACGATTGGGACAGGGTTACCAAGAGACCCAGTACTTC. This encodes CASRGRLGQGYQETQYF. The chain links TRBV7-9 to TRBJ2-5; 9 bases map to TRBD1. With V trimmed by 6 bases and J by 0 bases, 11 bases remained unmatched. Germline V gene lookup returns CDR1 SEHNR and CDR2 FQNEAQ (reference sequence). The CDR3 runs 17 residues.